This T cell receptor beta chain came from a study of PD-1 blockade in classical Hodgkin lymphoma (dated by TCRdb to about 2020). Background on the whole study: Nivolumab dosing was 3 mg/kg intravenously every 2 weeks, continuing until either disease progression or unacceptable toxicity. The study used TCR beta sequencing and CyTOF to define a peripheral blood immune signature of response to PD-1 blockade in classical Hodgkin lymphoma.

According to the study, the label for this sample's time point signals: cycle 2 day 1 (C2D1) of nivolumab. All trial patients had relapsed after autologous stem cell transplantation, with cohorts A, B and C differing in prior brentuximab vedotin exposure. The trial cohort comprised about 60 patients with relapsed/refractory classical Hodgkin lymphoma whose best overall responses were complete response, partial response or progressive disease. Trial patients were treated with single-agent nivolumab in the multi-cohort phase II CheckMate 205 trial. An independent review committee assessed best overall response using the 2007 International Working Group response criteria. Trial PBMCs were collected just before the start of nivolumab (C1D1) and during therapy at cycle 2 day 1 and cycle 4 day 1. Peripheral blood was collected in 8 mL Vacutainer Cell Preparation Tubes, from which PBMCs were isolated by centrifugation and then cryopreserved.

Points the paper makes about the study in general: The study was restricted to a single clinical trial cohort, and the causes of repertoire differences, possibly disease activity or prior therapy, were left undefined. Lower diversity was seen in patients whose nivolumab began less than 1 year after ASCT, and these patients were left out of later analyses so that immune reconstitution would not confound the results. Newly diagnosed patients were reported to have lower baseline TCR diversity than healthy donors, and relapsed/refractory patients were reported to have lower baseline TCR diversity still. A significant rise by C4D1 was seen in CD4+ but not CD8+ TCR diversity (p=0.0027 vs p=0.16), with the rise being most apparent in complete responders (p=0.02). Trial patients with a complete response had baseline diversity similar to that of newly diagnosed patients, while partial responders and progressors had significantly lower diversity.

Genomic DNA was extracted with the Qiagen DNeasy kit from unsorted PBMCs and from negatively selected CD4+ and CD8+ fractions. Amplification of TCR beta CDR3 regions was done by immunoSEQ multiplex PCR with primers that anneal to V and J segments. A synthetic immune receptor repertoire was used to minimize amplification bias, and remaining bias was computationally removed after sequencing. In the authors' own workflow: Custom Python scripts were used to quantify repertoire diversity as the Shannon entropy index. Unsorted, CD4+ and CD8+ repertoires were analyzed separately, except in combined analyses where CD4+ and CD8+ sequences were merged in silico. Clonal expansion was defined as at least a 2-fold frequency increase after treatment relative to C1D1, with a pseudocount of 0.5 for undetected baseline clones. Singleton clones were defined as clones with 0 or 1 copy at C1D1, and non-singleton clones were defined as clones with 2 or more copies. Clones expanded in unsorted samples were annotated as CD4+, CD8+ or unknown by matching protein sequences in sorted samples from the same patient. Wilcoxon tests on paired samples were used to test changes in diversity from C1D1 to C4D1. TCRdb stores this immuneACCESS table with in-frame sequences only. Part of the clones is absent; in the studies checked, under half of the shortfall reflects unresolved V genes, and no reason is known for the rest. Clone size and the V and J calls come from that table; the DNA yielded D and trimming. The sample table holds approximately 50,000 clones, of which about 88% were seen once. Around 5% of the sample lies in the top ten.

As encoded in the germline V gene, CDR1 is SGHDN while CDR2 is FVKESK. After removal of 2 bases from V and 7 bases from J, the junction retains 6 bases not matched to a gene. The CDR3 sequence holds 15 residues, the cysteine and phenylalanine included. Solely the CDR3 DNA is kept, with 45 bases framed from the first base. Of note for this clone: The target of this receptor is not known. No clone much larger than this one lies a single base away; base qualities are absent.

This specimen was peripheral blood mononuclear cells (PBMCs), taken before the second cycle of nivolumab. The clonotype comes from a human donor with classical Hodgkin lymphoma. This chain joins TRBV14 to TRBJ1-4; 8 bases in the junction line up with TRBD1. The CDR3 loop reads CASSQLGTGGEKLFF. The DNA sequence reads TGTGCCAGCAGCCAATTAGGGACAGGAGGTGAAAAACTGTTTTTT.